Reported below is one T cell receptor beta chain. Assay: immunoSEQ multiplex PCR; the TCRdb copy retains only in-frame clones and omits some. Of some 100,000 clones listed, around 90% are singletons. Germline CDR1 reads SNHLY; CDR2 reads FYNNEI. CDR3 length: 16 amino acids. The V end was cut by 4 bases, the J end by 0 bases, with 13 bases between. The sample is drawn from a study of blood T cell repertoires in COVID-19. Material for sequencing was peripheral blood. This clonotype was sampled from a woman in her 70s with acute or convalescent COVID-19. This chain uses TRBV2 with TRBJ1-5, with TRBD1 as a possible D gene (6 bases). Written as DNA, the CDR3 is TGTGCCAGCAGTGCCGTTGGACAGTATAGCAATCAGCCCCAGCATTTT. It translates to CASSAVGQYSNQPQHF. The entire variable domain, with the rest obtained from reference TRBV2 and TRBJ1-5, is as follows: EPEVTQTPSHQVTQMGQEVILRCVPISNHLYFYWYRQILGQKVEFLVSFYNNEISEKSEIFDDQFSVERPDGSNFTLKIRSTKLEDSAMYFCASSAVGQYSNQPQHFGDGTRLSIL.